The clone carrying this T cell receptor (beta chain) has at least ten counts. Healthy and HIV-negative, the adult donors had no recent acute infections or vaccinations. These data come from a study of shared clonotypes between healthy human individuals. Original analysis: ImmunoSEQ sequences covered only the junction and lacked quality scores; filtering therefore differed. This table comes from immunoSEQ multiplex PCR, and its TCRdb copy is limited to in-frame clones, with some not included. The D gene and trimming were derived from the DNA, and the V and J assignments and clone size from that table. The table has about 490,000 clones, approximately 81% seen once; the top ten hold approximately 12%. The germline V gene has CDR1 SQVTM and CDR2 ANQGSEA. Trimming left V 2 bases short and J 0 bases short, with 11 bases between. The CDR3 extends over 16 amino acids.

This receptor was taken from a woman aged 35 to 49 in good health. Some clones in this sample may be carry-over from other donors' samples. This chain links TRBV29-1 with TRBJ2-6, with D unresolved. The sequencing sample was made of PBMCs. CDR3 nucleotide sequence: TGCAGCGTTGAAACAGATCTTGGCTCTGGGGCCAACGTCCTGACTTTC. Protein product: CSVETDLGSGANVLTF.